This T cell receptor (beta chain) was observed in a study of T cells in tuberculosis listed by TCRdb under 2018. Study-level background: In the study, CD1B tetramers and high-throughput TCR immunosequencing were combined to characterize T cells specific for the mycobacterial lipid antigen glucose monomycolate (GMM). In a South African clinical cohort, IGRA-negative adolescents, IGRA-positive adolescents with latent tuberculosis and adults with active tuberculosis were compared, with some 11 people in each group. PBMC from active tuberculosis patients were archived either before standard anti-tuberculosis treatment began or within 7 days of the start of that treatment. On the study overall, not on this receptor specifically: Clinical samples were selected based on the availability of cryopreserved specimens, with adults included as active tuberculosis cases and adolescents included as controls. Compared with IGRA-negative controls, TCR-alpha repertoires from active tuberculosis had smaller mean NN-distances to GMM-specific TCRs, which suggests clonal expansion of these TCRs. A classifier using the diverse GMM-specific repertoire reached 87% accuracy (AUROC 0.85 to 0.9), compared with 70% accuracy using GEM motif frequencies. The smaller NN-distances in active tuberculosis patients were driven in part by shorter CDR3-alpha lengths, while the difference seen for TCR-beta was not statistically significant.

In regard to this clone: What this receptor recognizes is not known. One base away there is no much larger clone; base qualities are not given.

Read against the paper, the sample's time point label means: new active TB diagnosis, blood taken before or within 7 days of starting treatment. The active tuberculosis patients were newly diagnosed, HIV-seronegative South African adults aged 18 years or older. Confirmation of active tuberculosis was obtained by positive sputum smear microscopy and/or positive M. tuberculosis culture. Immunosequencing was performed on unsorted cryopreserved PBMC, with about 100,000 T cells per clinical donor covered on average. The germline V gene sets CDR1 to SGHRS and CDR2 to YFSETQ. V sheds 7 bases and J sheds 1 base, leaving 15 bases between their ends. The CDR3 spans 15 residues, from the cysteine through the phenylalanine. CDR3 DNA is the only sequence kept; it has 45 bases, read in frame from the first base. TCR libraries were generated with the immunoSEQ multiplex PCR assay, using TCR-beta and/or TCR-alpha/delta assays for each sample. The amplified TCR libraries were sequenced using the Illumina high-throughput platform. Per the source publication's procedure: Clustering and dimensionality reduction relied on pairwise TCRdist distances among GMM-specific receptors from T cells that were either sorted ex vivo or expanded in vitro. The score assigned to each clinical repertoire was mean NN-distance, meaning the average TCRdist to the nearest 10% of tetramer-positive reference sequences. GEM TCR motif frequency was computed as the fraction of unique TCRs matching known GEM sequences by V/J usage and CDR3 length. Linear discriminant analysis with leave-one-out cross-validation, implemented in scikit-learn, was used to classify active tuberculosis. TCRdb stores this immuneACCESS table with in-frame sequences only. Part of the clones is absent; in the studies checked, under half of the shortfall reflects unresolved V genes, and no reason is known for the rest. From that table come the V and J calls and clone size; the DNA was used to work out D and trimming. The sample table records about 35,000 clones; 70% to 90% of these occur just once. The ten largest clones capture approximately 5.1% of the sample.

Material: PBMCs, obtained at tuberculosis diagnosis. Recombination connected TRBV5-1 to TRBJ1-5; TRBD1 is perhaps the D gene, given 6 matching bases. The clonotype comes from an adult with tuberculosis. In nucleotide form, the sequence is TGCGCCAGCTCGGTGGGAGGGGGGAGCAATCAGCCCCAGCATTTT. The encoded protein is CASSVGGGSNQPQHF.